A selection of T cell receptor beta chains follows, all from one sample in a study of T cells in Graves' hyperthyroidism and ophthalmopathy. TCRdb reprocessed the multiplex PCR reads via MiXCR and lists one record per CDR3 protein. The data show hundreds of thousands of distinct CDR3 sequences, roughly 46% seen once. Sequenced material: peripheral blood or thyroid tissue (not recorded which). These receptors originate from an adult man with Graves' disease, either hyperthyroidism or ophthalmopathy (not recorded which). The CDR3 runs from the conserved cysteine through the conserved F or W. The D gene is left open where the match is weak. Size is omitted from some rows. Given values are once, few, many or a class for expanded clones.

j_call: TRBJ2-7
d_call: .
v_call: TRBV7-9
clone_size: few
cdr3_aa: CASSFPGGTYEQYF
cdr3_nt: TGCGCCAGCAGCTTCCCAGGGGGGACCTACGAGCAGTACTTC

j_call: TRBJ1-1
d_call: .
v_call: TRBV9
clone_size: many
cdr3_aa: CASSPRPNTEAFF
cdr3_nt: TGTGCCAGCAGCCCCCGTCCCAACACTGAAGCTTTCTTT

j_call: TRBJ1-2
d_call: .
v_call: TRBV20-1
clone_size: .
cdr3_aa: CSARAGPYGYTF
cdr3_nt: TGCAGTGCTAGAGCGGGGCCCTATGGCTACACCTTC

j_call: TRBJ1-4
d_call: .
v_call: TRBV10-3
clone_size: .
cdr3_aa: CAQRTPRPGLFF
cdr3_nt: TGTGCCCAGCGGACACCGCGACCGGGACTGTTTTTT

j_call: TRBJ2-1
d_call: TRBD2
v_call: TRBV24-1
clone_size: many
cdr3_aa: CATSDGTSGRAGTYNEQFF
cdr3_nt: TGTGCCACCAGTGACGGGACTAGCGGGAGGGCCGGAACCTACAATGAGCAGTTCTTC

j_call: TRBJ1-2
d_call: .
v_call: TRBV29-1
clone_size: .
cdr3_aa: CSVDQGRAGGYTF
cdr3_nt: TGCAGCGTTGATCAGGGCAGAGCCGGTGGCTACACCTTC

j_call: TRBJ2-5
d_call: .
v_call: TRBV12-3/TRBV12-4
clone_size: few
cdr3_aa: CASSLKLGYQETQYF
cdr3_nt: TGTGCCAGCAGTTTAAAACTGGGATACCAAGAGACCCAGTACTTC

j_call: TRBJ1-2
d_call: .
v_call: TRBV7-9
clone_size: .
cdr3_aa: CASSSRSIRVVDYGYTF
cdr3_nt: TGTGCCAGCAGCTCAAGAAGTATCCGGGTGGTCGACTATGGCTACACCTTC

j_call: TRBJ1-2
d_call: TRBD1
v_call: TRBV6-1
clone_size: .
cdr3_aa: CASGDRGGGYTF
cdr3_nt: TGTGCCAGCGGTGACAGGGGCGGTGGCTACACCTTC

j_call: TRBJ2-7
d_call: TRBD1
v_call: TRBV7-3
clone_size: few
cdr3_aa: CASSGTGTGFEQYF
cdr3_nt: TGTGCCAGCAGCGGAACCGGGACAGGGTTCGAGCAGTACTTC

j_call: TRBJ1-4
d_call: TRBD1
v_call: TRBV2
clone_size: .
cdr3_aa: CASSKTGTGEKLFF
cdr3_nt: TGTGCCAGCAGTAAGACAGGGACTGGTGAGAAACTGTTTTTT

j_call: TRBJ2-7
d_call: TRBD1
v_call: TRBV7-9
clone_size: few
cdr3_aa: CASSSGQGTNEQYF
cdr3_nt: TGTGCCAGCAGCTCCGGACAGGGGACAAACGAGCAGTACTTC

j_call: TRBJ2-7
d_call: TRBD2
v_call: TRBV7-2
clone_size: .
cdr3_aa: CASSLTAGGPLRDEQYF
cdr3_nt: TGTGCCAGCAGCTTAACAGCGGGAGGGCCGCTTCGTGATGAGCAGTACTTC

j_call: TRBJ1-5
d_call: .
v_call: TRBV19
clone_size: .
cdr3_aa: CASSVKGSNQPQHF
cdr3_nt: TGTGCCAGTAGCGTGAAAGGGAGCAATCAGCCCCAGCATTTT

j_call: TRBJ1-6
d_call: TRBD1
v_call: TRBV20-1
clone_size: .
cdr3_aa: CSALYSGQGNSPLHF
cdr3_nt: TGCAGTGCTCTTTACTCGGGACAGGGGAATTCACCCCTCCACTTT

j_call: TRBJ1-2
d_call: .
v_call: TRBV10-3
clone_size: many
cdr3_aa: CAISDVQGNYGYTF
cdr3_nt: TGTGCCATCAGTGACGTACAGGGTAACTATGGCTACACCTTC

j_call: TRBJ2-2
d_call: TRBD1
v_call: TRBV7-2
clone_size: few
cdr3_aa: CASSPYRGNTGELFF
cdr3_nt: TGTGCCAGCAGCCCCTACAGGGGGAACACCGGGGAGCTGTTTTTT

j_call: TRBJ2-5
d_call: TRBD2
v_call: TRBV7-9
clone_size: .
cdr3_aa: CASSREGTQETQYF
cdr3_nt: TGTGCCAGCAGCCGGGAGGGCACCCAAGAGACCCAGTACTTC

j_call: TRBJ1-2
d_call: TRBD1
v_call: TRBV29-1
clone_size: .
cdr3_aa: CSGLGQGIYGYTF
cdr3_nt: TGCAGCGGACTGGGACAGGGAATATATGGCTACACCTTC

j_call: TRBJ1-5
d_call: TRBD1
v_call: TRBV29-1
clone_size: .
cdr3_aa: CSVGDRGRAQPQHF
cdr3_nt: TGCAGCGTGGGAGACAGGGGGCGGGCTCAGCCCCAGCATTTT

j_call: TRBJ2-7
d_call: .
v_call: TRBV7-4
clone_size: .
cdr3_aa: CASSLSVGAYEQYF
cdr3_nt: TGTGCCAGCAGCTTATCCGTAGGGGCCTACGAGCAGTACTTC

j_call: TRBJ2-6
d_call: .
v_call: TRBV19
clone_size: many
cdr3_aa: CASSSTGRTGANVLTF
cdr3_nt: TGTGCCAGTAGTTCGACAGGGAGGACTGGGGCCAACGTCCTGACTTTC

j_call: TRBJ1-2
d_call: TRBD1
v_call: TRBV15
clone_size: .
cdr3_aa: CATSIDRAAYGYTF
cdr3_nt: TGTGCCACCAGTATCGACAGGGCAGCCTATGGCTACACCTTC

j_call: TRBJ2-7
d_call: .
v_call: TRBV20-1
clone_size: .
cdr3_aa: CSANPVGRGEQYF
cdr3_nt: TGCAGTGCTAATCCAGTCGGGAGAGGCGAGCAGTACTTC

j_call: TRBJ1-2
d_call: TRBD1
v_call: TRBV10-3
clone_size: many
cdr3_aa: CAIHGQGADYGYTF
cdr3_nt: TGTGCCATTCATGGACAGGGGGCGGACTATGGCTACACCTTC

j_call: TRBJ1-5
d_call: .
v_call: TRBV12-3/TRBV12-4
clone_size: .
cdr3_aa: CASSYKNQPQHF
cdr3_nt: TGTGCCAGCAGTTACAAGAATCAGCCCCAGCATTTT

j_call: TRBJ1-2
d_call: .
v_call: TRBV20-1
clone_size: few
cdr3_aa: CSARDSMTGNYGYTF
cdr3_nt: TGCAGTGCTAGAGACTCAATGACTGGAAACTATGGCTACACCTTC

j_call: TRBJ1-2
d_call: .
v_call: TRBV9
clone_size: .
cdr3_aa: CASSLGLRVTYGYTF
cdr3_nt: TGTGCCAGCAGTTTAGGATTGCGGGTTACCTATGGCTACACCTTC

j_call: TRBJ1-1
d_call: .
v_call: TRBV9
clone_size: .
cdr3_aa: CASSRGAAEAFF
cdr3_nt: TGTGCCAGCAGCCGGGGGGCTGCTGAAGCTTTCTTT

j_call: TRBJ2-5
d_call: TRBD1
v_call: TRBV15
clone_size: .
cdr3_aa: CATSSPDREQYF
cdr3_nt: TGTGCCACCAGCAGCCCCGACAGGGAGCAGTACTTC

j_call: TRBJ2-2
d_call: .
v_call: TRBV2
clone_size: .
cdr3_aa: CASRRLSGARELFF
cdr3_nt: TGTGCCAGCAGACGACTTTCTGGCGCCAGGGAGCTGTTTTTT

j_call: TRBJ2-2
d_call: .
v_call: TRBV2
clone_size: .
cdr3_aa: CAISESGPGELFF
cdr3_nt: TGTGCCATCAGTGAGTCAGGGCCCGGGGAGCTGTTTTTT

j_call: TRBJ1-5
d_call: TRBD1
v_call: TRBV29-1
clone_size: .
cdr3_aa: CSVAGTGANQPQHF
cdr3_nt: TGCAGCGTTGCAGGGACAGGGGCCAATCAGCCCCAGCATTTT

j_call: TRBJ2-7
d_call: TRBD1
v_call: TRBV2
clone_size: .
cdr3_aa: CAGSVLGTGVEQYF
cdr3_nt: TGTGCCGGCAGTGTACTGGGGACAGGGGTTGAGCAGTACTTC

j_call: TRBJ1-5
d_call: .
v_call: TRBV29-1
clone_size: .
cdr3_aa: CSVDGGVDQPQHF
cdr3_nt: TGCAGCGTTGACGGGGGCGTCGATCAGCCCCAGCATTTT

j_call: TRBJ1-1
d_call: .
v_call: TRBV10-2
clone_size: .
cdr3_aa: CASSESGGTTEAFF
cdr3_nt: TGCGCCAGCAGTGAGTCTGGGGGGACCACTGAAGCTTTCTTT

j_call: TRBJ2-7
d_call: .
v_call: TRBV20-1
clone_size: few
cdr3_aa: CSATHRQEAYEQYF
cdr3_nt: TGCAGTGCTACACACCGACAGGAAGCCTACGAGCAGTACTTC

j_call: TRBJ2-5
d_call: .
v_call: TRBV5-1
clone_size: few
cdr3_aa: CASSLWRGWTETQYF
cdr3_nt: TGCGCCAGCAGCTTGTGGAGGGGGTGGACAGAGACCCAGTACTTC

j_call: TRBJ1-4
d_call: .
v_call: TRBV2
clone_size: few
cdr3_aa: CASSPGLLNEKLFF
cdr3_nt: TGTGCCAGCAGCCCGGGGCTCCTTAATGAAAAACTGTTTTTT

j_call: TRBJ1-5
d_call: TRBD1
v_call: TRBV20-1
clone_size: .
cdr3_aa: CSARDYRGPNQPQHF
cdr3_nt: TGCAGTGCTAGAGATTACAGGGGTCCCAATCAGCCCCAGCATTTT

j_call: TRBJ2-7
d_call: TRBD2
v_call: TRBV7-2
clone_size: .
cdr3_aa: CASSLIGSSGRGYEQYF
cdr3_nt: TGTGCCAGCAGCTTAATCGGGTCCAGCGGGAGGGGCTACGAGCAGTACTTC

j_call: TRBJ2-7
d_call: .
v_call: TRBV7-2
clone_size: many
cdr3_aa: CASSLSVSEGTYEQYF
cdr3_nt: TGTGCCAGCAGCCTCAGTGTATCGGAGGGAACCTACGAGCAGTACTTC

j_call: TRBJ1-3
d_call: .
v_call: TRBV12-3/TRBV12-4
clone_size: few
cdr3_aa: CASSYRDPGNTIYF
cdr3_nt: TGTGCCAGCAGTTACAGGGATCCTGGAAACACCATATATTTT

j_call: TRBJ1-1
d_call: TRBD1
v_call: TRBV5-1
clone_size: .
cdr3_aa: CASSLARQGAEAFF
cdr3_nt: TGCGCCAGCAGCTTGGCGAGACAGGGGGCTGAAGCTTTCTTT

j_call: TRBJ1-2
d_call: TRBD1
v_call: TRBV20-1
clone_size: .
cdr3_aa: CSARATGTGGFYGYTF
cdr3_nt: TGCAGTGCTAGAGCTACCGGGACAGGGGGCTTCTATGGCTACACCTTC

j_call: TRBJ2-7
d_call: TRBD2
v_call: TRBV20-1
clone_size: .
cdr3_aa: CSAISGGEASYEQYF
cdr3_nt: TGCAGTGCTATAAGTGGGGGGGAGGCCTCCTACGAGCAGTACTTC